The source of this T cell receptor (beta chain) is a study of cytomegalovirus exposure and HLA in healthy donors. With V trimmed by 1 base and J by 8 bases, 12 bases remained unmatched. This CDR3 has 16 amino acids. Germline CDR1 reads SGHTA; CDR2 reads FQGTGA. About this clone itself: Its antigen remains unknown.

Vbeta (60) and Jbeta (13) primers were used in the PCR. The table came from immunoSEQ multiplex PCR; TCRdb's copy has only in-frame clones and leaves some out. Of 100,000 to 150,000 clones in the sample, 80% were seen once. Whole-study results and caveats: Per a prior analysis, the majority of TCR beta V segments were productive roughly 87% or roughly 30% of the time.

The V gene is TRBV7-3, the J gene TRBJ1-2; 8 positions match TRBD1. This sequence was found in a man aged 30-40 years in good health and CMV-seropositive. Specimen: PBMCs. The CDR3 region is CASSLNHGTGIKGYTF. In nucleotides, the CDR3 is TGTGCCAGCAGCTTAAACCACGGGACAGGAATAAAGGGCTACACCTTC.